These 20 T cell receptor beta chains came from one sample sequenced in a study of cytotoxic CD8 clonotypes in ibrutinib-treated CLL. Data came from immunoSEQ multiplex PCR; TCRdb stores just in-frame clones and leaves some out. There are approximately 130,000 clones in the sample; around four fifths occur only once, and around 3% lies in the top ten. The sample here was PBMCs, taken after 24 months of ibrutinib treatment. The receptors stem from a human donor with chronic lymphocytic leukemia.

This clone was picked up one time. Written as DNA, the CDR3 is TGTGCCAGCAGCGTAAGTGTACACCAAGAGACCCAGTACTTC. As protein: CASSVSVHQETQYF. This chain connects TRBV9 to TRBJ2-5; D is unclear. Germline loops: CDR1 SGDLS, CDR2 YYNGEE. This CDR3 contains 14 residues. Trimming pared 1 base from V and 0 bases from J, leaving 7 bases between. Combining the CDR3 with reference TRBV9 and TRBJ2-5 gives the whole variable domain DSGVTQTPKHLITATGQRVTLRCSPRSGDLSVYWYQQSLDQGLQFLIQYYNGEERAKGNILERFSAQQFPDLHSELNLSSLELGDSALYFCASSVSVHQETQYFGPGTRLLVL.

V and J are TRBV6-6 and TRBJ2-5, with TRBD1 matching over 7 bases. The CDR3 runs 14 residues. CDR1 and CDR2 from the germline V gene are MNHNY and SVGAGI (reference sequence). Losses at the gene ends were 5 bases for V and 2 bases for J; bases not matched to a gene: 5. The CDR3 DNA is TGTGCCAGCAGTCATCCGGGACAGCAAGAGACCCAGTACTTC. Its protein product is CASSHPGQQETQYF.

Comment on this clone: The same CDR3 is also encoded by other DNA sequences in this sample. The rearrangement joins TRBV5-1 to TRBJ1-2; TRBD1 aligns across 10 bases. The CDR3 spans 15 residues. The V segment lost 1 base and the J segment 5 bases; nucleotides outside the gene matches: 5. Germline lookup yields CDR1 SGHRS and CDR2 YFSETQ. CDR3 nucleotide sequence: TGCGCCAGCAGCTTGAGCCGGGACAGGGGATATGGCTACACCTTC. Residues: CASSLSRDRGYGYTF.

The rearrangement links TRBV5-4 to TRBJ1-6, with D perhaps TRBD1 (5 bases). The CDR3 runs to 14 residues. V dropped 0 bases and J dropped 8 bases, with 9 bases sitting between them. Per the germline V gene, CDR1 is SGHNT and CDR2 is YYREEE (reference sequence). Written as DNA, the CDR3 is TGTGCCAGCAGCTTGGTGCAGGGTGATTCACCCCTCCACTTT. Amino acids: CASSLVQGDSPLHF.

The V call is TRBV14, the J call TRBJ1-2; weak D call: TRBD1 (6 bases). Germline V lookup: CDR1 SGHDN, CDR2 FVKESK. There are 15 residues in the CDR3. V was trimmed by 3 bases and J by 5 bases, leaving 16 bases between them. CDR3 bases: TGTGCCAGCAGCCAGACCTTAGGACAGTCTTATGGCTACACCTTC. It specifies CASSQTLGQSYGYTF.

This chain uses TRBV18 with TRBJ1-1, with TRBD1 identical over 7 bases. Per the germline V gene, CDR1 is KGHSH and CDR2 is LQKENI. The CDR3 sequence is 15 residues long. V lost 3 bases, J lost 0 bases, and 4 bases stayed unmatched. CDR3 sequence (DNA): TGTGCCAGCTCACCCTCCAGGGGGATGAACACTGAAGCTTTCTTT. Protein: CASSPSRGMNTEAFF.

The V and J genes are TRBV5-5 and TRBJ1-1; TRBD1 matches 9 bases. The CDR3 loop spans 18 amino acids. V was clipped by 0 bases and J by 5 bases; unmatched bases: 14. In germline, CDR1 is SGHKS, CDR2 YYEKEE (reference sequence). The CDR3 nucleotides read TGTGCCAGCAGCTTGGGAGTAACAGGGGGCCTGAGGGAGACTGAAGCTTTCTTT. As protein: CASSLGVTGGLRETEAFF.

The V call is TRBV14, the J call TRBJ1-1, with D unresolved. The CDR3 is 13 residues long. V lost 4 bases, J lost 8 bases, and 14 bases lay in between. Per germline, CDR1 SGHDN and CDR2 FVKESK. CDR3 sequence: CASSPDFHREAFF. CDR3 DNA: TGTGCCAGCAGCCCGGACTTCCATCGGGAAGCTTTCTTT. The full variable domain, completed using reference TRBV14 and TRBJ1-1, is EAGVTQFPSHSVIEKGQTVTLRCDPISGHDNLYWYRRVMGKEIKFLLHFVKESKQDESGMPNNRFLAERTGGTYSTLKVQPAELEDSGVYFCASSPDFHREAFFGQGTRLTVV.

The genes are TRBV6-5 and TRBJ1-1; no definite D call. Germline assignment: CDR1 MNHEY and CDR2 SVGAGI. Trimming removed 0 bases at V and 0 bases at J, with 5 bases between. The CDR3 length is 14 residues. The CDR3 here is CASSYSGLNTEAFF. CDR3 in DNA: TGTGCCAGCAGTTACTCAGGGCTGAACACTGAAGCTTTCTTT.

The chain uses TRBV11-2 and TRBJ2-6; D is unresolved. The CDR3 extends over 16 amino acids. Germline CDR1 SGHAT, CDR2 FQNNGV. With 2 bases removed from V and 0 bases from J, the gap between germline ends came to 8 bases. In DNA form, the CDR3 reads TGTGCCAGCAGCTTAAACAGATTCTCTGGGGCCAACGTCCTGACTTTC. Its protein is CASSLNRFSGANVLTF.

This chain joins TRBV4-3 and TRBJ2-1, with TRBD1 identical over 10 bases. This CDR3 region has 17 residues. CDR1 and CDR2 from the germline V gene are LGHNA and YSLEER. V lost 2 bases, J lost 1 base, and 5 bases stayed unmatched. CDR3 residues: CASSQFPGQGSYNEQFF. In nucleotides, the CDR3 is TGCGCCAGCAGCCAATTCCCGGGACAGGGGTCCTACAATGAGCAGTTCTTC.

This chain's CDR3 is CASSPTRNEKLFF. In DNA form, the CDR3 reads TGTGCCAGCTCACCAACCAGAAATGAAAAACTGTTTTTT. V is TRBV18 and J is TRBJ1-4; D is unresolved. Trimming left V 2 bases short and J 5 bases short, with 6 bases between. From germline, CDR1 is KGHSH and CDR2 LQKENI. This CDR3 comprises 13 residues.

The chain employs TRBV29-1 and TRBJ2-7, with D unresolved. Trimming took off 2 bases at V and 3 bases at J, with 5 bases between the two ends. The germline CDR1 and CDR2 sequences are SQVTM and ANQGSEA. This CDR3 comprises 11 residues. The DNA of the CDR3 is TGCAGCGTTGAAAGTAGCTACGAGCAGTACTTC. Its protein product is CSVESSYEQYF.

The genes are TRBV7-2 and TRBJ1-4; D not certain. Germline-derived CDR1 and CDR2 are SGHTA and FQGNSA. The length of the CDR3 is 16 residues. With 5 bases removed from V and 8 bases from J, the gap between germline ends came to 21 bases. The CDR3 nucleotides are TGTGCCAGCAGCGAACGACCGAGAGGACTAGAGGAAAAACTGTTTTTT. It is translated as CASSERPRGLEEKLFF. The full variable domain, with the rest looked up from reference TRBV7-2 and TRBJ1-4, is GAGVSQSPSNKVTEKGKDVELRCDPISGHTALYWYRQSLGQGLEFLIYFQGNSAPDKSGLPSDRFSAERTGGSVSTLTIQRTQQEDSAVYLCASSERPRGLEEKLFFGSGTQLSVL.

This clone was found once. CDR3 DNA: TGTGCCAGCAGCGTAATGGGTTCTGGAGAAACCGGGGAGCTGTTTTTT. This gives the protein CASSVMGSGETGELFF. V gene TRBV9 combines with J gene TRBJ2-2; D gene unclear. Looked up from germline, CDR1 is SGDLS and CDR2 is YYNGEE. CDR3 length equals 16 residues. V shed 1 base and J shed 5 bases, with 15 bases lying between them.

CDR3 residues: CASSLYTGVNTGELFF. Here the CDR3 DNA reads TGCGCCAGCAGCTTGTATACGGGGGTGAACACCGGGGAGCTGTTTTTT. The chain joins TRBV5-1 to TRBJ2-2; a weak D match, TRBD2 (6 bases). The V gene lost 1 base and the J gene lost 1 base, with 11 bases spanning the gap. The CDR3 has 16 amino acids. CDR1 is SGHRS, CDR2 YFSETQ, per germline.

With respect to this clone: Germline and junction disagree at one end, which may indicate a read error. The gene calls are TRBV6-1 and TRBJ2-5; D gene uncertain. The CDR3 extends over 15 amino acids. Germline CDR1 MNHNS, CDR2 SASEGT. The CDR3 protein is CLIGDTRSPQEPQYF. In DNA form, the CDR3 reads TGTCTCATTGGGGATACGAGGAGCCCCCAAGAGCCCCAGTACTTC.

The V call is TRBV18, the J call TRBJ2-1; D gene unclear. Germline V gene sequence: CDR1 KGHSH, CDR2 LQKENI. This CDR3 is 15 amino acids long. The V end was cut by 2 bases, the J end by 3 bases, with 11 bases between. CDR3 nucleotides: TGTGCCAGCTCACCAGACGTGACAAACTACAATGAGCAGTTCTTC. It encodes CASSPDVTNYNEQFF.

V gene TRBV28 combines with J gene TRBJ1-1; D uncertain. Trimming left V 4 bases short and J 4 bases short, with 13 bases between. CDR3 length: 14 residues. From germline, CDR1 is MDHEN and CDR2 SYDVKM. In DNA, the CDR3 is TGTGCCAGCAGTTATGGTCCTATGGGCACTGAAGCTTTCTTT. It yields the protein CASSYGPMGTEAFF.

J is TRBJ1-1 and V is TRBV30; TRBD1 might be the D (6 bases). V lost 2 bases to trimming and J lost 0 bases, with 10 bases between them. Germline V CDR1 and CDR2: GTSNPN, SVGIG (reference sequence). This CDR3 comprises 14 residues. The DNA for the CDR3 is TGTGCCTGGAGTAAGGGGGTAATGAACACTGAAGCTTTCTTT. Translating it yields CAWSKGVMNTEAFF.